Sequencing of this T cell receptor (beta chain) was carried out in a study of response to subunit inactivated influenza vaccine. CDR1 is MNHEY, CDR2 SMNVEV, per germline (reference sequence). CDR3 length: 16 residues. Trimming took off 5 bases at V and 4 bases at J, with 17 bases between the two ends. TCRdb passed the RT-PCR reads through MiXCR, listing each CDR3 protein once. This sample has about 520,000 distinct CDR3 sequences; less than 7.5% occur once, and the top ten carry roughly 13%. This clonotype was found a few times. The receptor comes from a man aged 50 to 69 who received an inactivated influenza vaccine. This material consisted of PBMCs from blood, taken about 24 months after vaccination. V gene TRBV27 combines with J gene TRBJ2-2, with D possibly being TRBD1 (7 bases). The chain's CDR3 is CASSLSGRGVTGELFF. In nucleotides, the CDR3 is TGTGCCAGCAGTCTAAGTGGCAGGGGGGTCACCGGGGAGCTGTTTTTT.